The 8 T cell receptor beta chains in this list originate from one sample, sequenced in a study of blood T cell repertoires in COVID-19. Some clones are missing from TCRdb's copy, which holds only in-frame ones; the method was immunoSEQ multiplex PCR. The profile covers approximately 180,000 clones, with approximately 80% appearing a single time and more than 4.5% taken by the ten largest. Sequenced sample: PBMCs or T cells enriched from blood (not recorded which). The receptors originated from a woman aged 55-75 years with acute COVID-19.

The CDR3 region has the DNA TGTGCCAGCAGCTTTGGAGAAGAGACCCAGTACTTC. Its protein product is CASSFGEETQYF. The chain employs TRBV7-9 and TRBJ2-5; D is ambiguous. Germline values: CDR1 SEHNR, CDR2 FQNEAQ (reference sequence). Deletions cut 3 bases from V and 3 bases from J, with 5 bases between. The CDR3 is 12 amino acids.

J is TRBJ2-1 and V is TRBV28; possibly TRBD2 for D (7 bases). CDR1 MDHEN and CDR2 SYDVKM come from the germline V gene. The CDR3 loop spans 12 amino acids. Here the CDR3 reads CATKGGEPQQFF. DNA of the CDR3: TGTGCAACTAAGGGGGGGGAGCCTCAGCAGTTCTTC.

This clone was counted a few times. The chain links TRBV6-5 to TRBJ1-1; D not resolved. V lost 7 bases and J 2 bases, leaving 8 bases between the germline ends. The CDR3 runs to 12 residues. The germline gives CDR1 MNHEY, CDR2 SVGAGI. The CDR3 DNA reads TGTGCCAGCACAGGAACCAACACTGAAGCTTTCTTT. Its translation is CASTGTNTEAFF.

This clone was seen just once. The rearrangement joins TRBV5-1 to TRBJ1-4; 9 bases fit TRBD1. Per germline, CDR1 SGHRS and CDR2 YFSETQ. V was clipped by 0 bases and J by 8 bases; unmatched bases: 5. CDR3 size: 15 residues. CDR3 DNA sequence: TGCGCCAGCAGCTTGGAAGGGACAGGGTGGGAAAAACTGTTTTTT. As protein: CASSLEGTGWEKLFF.

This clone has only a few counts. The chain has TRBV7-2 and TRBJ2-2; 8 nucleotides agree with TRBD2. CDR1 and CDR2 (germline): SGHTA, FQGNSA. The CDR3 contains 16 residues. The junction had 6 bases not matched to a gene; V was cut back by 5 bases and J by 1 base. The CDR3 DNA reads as TGTGCCAGCAGCCCGGGGGGGCAGGGGAACACCGGGGAGCTGTTTTTT. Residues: CASSPGGQGNTGELFF.

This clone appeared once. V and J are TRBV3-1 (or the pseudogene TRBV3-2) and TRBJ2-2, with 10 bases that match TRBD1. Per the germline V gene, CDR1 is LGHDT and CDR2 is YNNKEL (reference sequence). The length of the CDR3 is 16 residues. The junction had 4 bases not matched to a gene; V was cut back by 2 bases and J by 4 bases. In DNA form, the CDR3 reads TGTGCCAGCAGCCAACTGGACAGGGGGATCACCGGGGAGCTGTTTTTT. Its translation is CASSQLDRGITGELFF.

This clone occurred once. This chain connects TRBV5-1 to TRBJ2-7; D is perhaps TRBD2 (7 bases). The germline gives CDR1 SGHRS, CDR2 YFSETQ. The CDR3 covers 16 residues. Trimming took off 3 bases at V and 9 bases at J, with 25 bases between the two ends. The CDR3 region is CASSYAGQTLASGQYF. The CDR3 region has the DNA TGCGCCAGCAGCTACGCTGGACAGACACTAGCGTCAGGGCAGTACTTC.

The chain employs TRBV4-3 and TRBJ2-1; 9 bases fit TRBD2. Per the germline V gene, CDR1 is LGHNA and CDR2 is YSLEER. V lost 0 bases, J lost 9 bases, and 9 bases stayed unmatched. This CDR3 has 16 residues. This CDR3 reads CASSQDLAGGPGEQFF. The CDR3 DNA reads TGCGCCAGCAGCCAAGATCTGGCGGGAGGGCCGGGTGAGCAGTTCTTC.